These 16 T cell receptor beta chains share one sample of origin, sequenced in a study of spatial heterogeneity in lung cancer. Time point meaning: blood at routine non-recurrence follow-up after resection. Each CDR3 protein gets one entry after TCRdb re-called the 5' RACE reads with MiXCR. The profile covers roughly 110,000 distinct CDR3 sequences, with roughly a tenth appearing a single time and 20% to 25% taken by the ten largest. The specimen was PBMCs, collected at follow-up. The receptors come from a female donor with early-stage non-small cell lung cancer.

This clonotype was seen ten or more times. The chain is built from TRBV11-3 and TRBJ2-7; 7 bases align to TRBD1. Germline V gene sequence: CDR1 SGHNT, CDR2 YENEEA. J gave up 3 bases and V 1 base, and 6 bases lay outside the gene matches. This CDR3 is 15 amino acids long. The DNA for the CDR3 is TGTGCCAGCAGCTTAGGAACAGGGGCCTTCTACGAGCAGTACGTC. Encoded protein: CASSLGTGAFYEQYV.

This clonotype was detected only a few times. V and J are TRBV2 and TRBJ2-1, with D possibly matching TRBD2 (5 bases). Germline V gives CDR1 SNHLY, CDR2 FYNNEI. This CDR3 region has 15 residues. V lost 8 bases and J lost 7, with 21 bases in between. The CDR3 sequence: CASQGSSGRWNEQFF. The CDR3 DNA reads as TGTGCCAGCCAAGGGAGCAGCGGTAGGTGGAATGAGCAGTTCTTC. The full variable domain, in which reference TRBV2 and TRBJ2-1 provide the parts outside the CDR3, is EPEVTQTPSHQVTQMGQEVILRCVPISNHLYFYWYRQILGQKVEFLVSFYNNEISEKSEIFDDQFSVERPDGSNFTLKIRSTKLEDSAMYFCASQGSSGRWNEQFFGPGTRLTVL.

This clonotype was detected only a few times. This rearrangement joins TRBV4-2 to TRBJ1-3, with 7 bases matching TRBD1. Germline CDR1 LGHNA, CDR2 YNFKEQ. This CDR3 has 15 residues. Trimming at V came to 0 bases and at J to 3 bases, leaving 2 bases not matched to a gene. The CDR3 loop is CASSQDGTVGNTIYF. The CDR3 region has the DNA TGTGCCAGCAGCCAAGATGGGACAGTTGGAAACACCATATATTTT.

This clonotype was observed a few times. The chain links TRBV6-5 to TRBJ2-7; TRBD2 agrees at 7 bases. CDR1 is MNHEY, CDR2 SVGAGI, per germline. The ends lost 3 bases at V and 2 bases at J; junction bases unmatched: 7. The CDR3 extends over 15 amino acids. CDR3 loop: CASSYEAGPTYEQYF. CDR3 bases: TGTGCCAGCAGTTATGAAGCGGGGCCCACCTACGAGCAGTACTTC.

The chain couples TRBV24-1 to TRBJ1-4, with D possibly TRBD1 on 6 matching bases. The V gene's germline CDR1 is KGHDR and CDR2 SFDVKD. CDR3 length equals 14 residues. V lost 4 bases, J lost 6 bases, and 11 bases lay in between. The CDR3 loop reads CATSETGSDEKLFF. In DNA form, the CDR3 reads TGTGCCACCAGTGAAACAGGGTCTGATGAAAAACTGTTTTTT.

This clonotype has a handful of counts. The V and J genes are TRBV5-1 and TRBJ2-7; D gene uncertain. The CDR3 has 15 amino acids. CDR1 and CDR2 (germline): SGHRS, YFSETQ. The germline V and J ends were trimmed by 0 bases and 3 bases, with 13 bases remaining between them. CDR3 amino acids: CASSLGLRNIYEQYF. The CDR3 DNA sequence: TGCGCCAGCAGCTTGGGGTTGCGGAATATCTACGAGCAGTACTTC.

This clonotype was counted many times. V and J are TRBV10-3 and TRBJ2-5; D not certain. V was shortened by 0 bases and J by 1 base, with 9 bases between the two germline ends. Germline loops: CDR1 ENHRY, CDR2 SYGVKD. This CDR3 has 15 amino acids. CDR3 protein: CAISESAISQETQYF. CDR3 DNA: TGTGCCATCAGTGAGTCAGCGATTAGCCAAGAGACCCAGTACTTC.

This clonotype came up once. V and J are TRBV7-2 and TRBJ2-3; D perhaps matches TRBD2 (5 bases). Trimming removed 5 bases at V and 0 bases at J, with 12 bases between. The germline V gene has CDR1 SGHTA and CDR2 FQGNSA. The CDR3 loop spans 15 amino acids. The CDR3 DNA is TGTGCCAGCAGCCCAACTAGGGTTAGCACAGATACGCAGTATTTT. Its translation is CASSPTRVSTDTQYF.

This chain connects TRBV20-1 to TRBJ2-2, with D unresolved. The germline V and J ends were trimmed by 5 bases and 5 bases, with 18 bases remaining between them. In germline, CDR1 is DFQATT, CDR2 SNEGSKA (reference sequence). CDR3 length: 15 amino acids. CDR3 nucleotides: TGCAGTGCTGCGCCTCTTTTAGATTTTACCGGGGAGCTGTTTTTT. Its protein product is CSAAPLLDFTGELFF.

This clonotype was found a few times. The chain uses TRBV2 and TRBJ2-7; 7 bases align to TRBD1. Trimming took 8 bases from V and 4 from J; bases not matched to a gene: 5. Per germline, CDR1 SNHLY and CDR2 FYNNEI. The CDR3 loop spans 12 amino acids. CDR3 region: CASGGQLYEQYF. The CDR3, as DNA: TGTGCCAGCGGGGGACAGTTATACGAGCAGTACTTC.

This clonotype was seen a few times. The rearrangement uses TRBV28 and TRBJ2-3; a possible D gene is TRBD2 (5 bases). From germline, CDR1 is MDHEN and CDR2 SYDVKM. Trimming removed 3 bases at V and 0 bases at J, with 16 bases between. The CDR3 is 17 residues long. CDR3 coding DNA: TGTGCCAGCAGTTTTCCGACAAGCGGAGCTAGCACAGATACGCAGTATTTT. Its translation is CASSFPTSGASTDTQYF.

This clonotype was counted many times. The chain links TRBV20-1 to TRBJ2-3, with D possibly being TRBD2 (6 bases). Per germline, CDR1 DFQATT and CDR2 SNEGSKA (reference sequence). The CDR3 length is 13 residues. Trimming stripped 4 bases from V and 2 bases from J, with 10 bases between. The CDR3 loop reads CSAKWRDTDTQYF. In DNA, the CDR3 is TGCAGTGCTAAATGGCGGGACACAGATACGCAGTATTTT.

There are a few counts of this clonotype. This sequence joins TRBV7-7 and TRBJ2-1; D possibly corresponds to TRBD2 (6 bases). Germline V lookup: CDR1 SSHAT, CDR2 FNYEAQ (reference sequence). The CDR3 runs to 16 residues. The V and J ends lost 5 bases and 5 bases respectively, with 19 bases between them. Written as DNA, the CDR3 is TGTGCCAGCAGCCCAAGTGTGGCGGGACGAGACAATGAGCAGTTCTTC. Translating it yields CASSPSVAGRDNEQFF.

The chain recombines TRBV15 with TRBJ1-1, with TRBD1 matching 11 bases. The CDR3 runs to 16 residues. V shed 0 bases, J shed 6 bases, and the junction held 6 bases outside the gene matches. CDR1 is LNHNV and CDR2 is YYDKDF in the germline V gene (reference sequence). As DNA, the CDR3 is TGTGCCACCAGCAGAGAGGAGGGACAGGGGGACGCTGAAGCTTTCTTT. Residues: CATSREEGQGDAEAFF.

This clonotype appeared many times. The chain combines TRBV3-1 with TRBJ2-7; D call uncertain. The germline CDR1 and CDR2 sequences are LGHDT and YNNKEL (reference sequence). Trimming removed 2 bases at V and 2 bases at J, with 4 bases between. The CDR3 contains 12 residues. The CDR3 loop is CASSQLTYEQYF. The CDR3 bases are TGTGCCAGCAGCCAACTGACCTACGAGCAGTACTTC.

This clonotype was picked up a small number of times. The J gene is TRBJ2-1, the V gene TRBV29-1; 7 nucleotides agree with TRBD1. The V gene end was trimmed by 4 bases and the J gene end by 5 bases; junction bases not matched to a gene: 2. Per the germline V gene, CDR1 is SQVTM and CDR2 is ANQGSEA. This CDR3 spans 12 amino acids. Here the CDR3 reads CSVARGNNEQFF. The CDR3, as DNA: TGCAGCGTTGCCAGGGGGAACAATGAGCAGTTCTTC.